This entry concerns a single T cell receptor (beta chain). The data are from a study of blood T cell repertoires in COVID-19. Germline values: CDR1 SGHRS, CDR2 YFSETQ. Germline trimming cut 4 bases from V and 3 bases from J; bases unmatched to any gene: 3. CDR3 length equals 13 residues. This table comes from immunoSEQ multiplex PCR, and its TCRdb copy is limited to in-frame clones, with some not included. The table lists 110,000 or so clones, about nine tenths of them singletons. Sequencing used peripheral blood. The chain joins TRBV5-1 to TRBJ2-5, with 7 bases identical to TRBD1. This TCR came from a human donor in a cohort sampled during active COVID-19. CDR3 sequence: CASSRDSEETQYF. In DNA form, the CDR3 reads TGCGCCAGCAGCCGGGACAGCGAAGAGACCCAGTACTTC.